This T cell receptor (beta chain) was profiled in a study of T cell clonality in common variable immunodeficiency. Findings and caveats of the study: Reportedly, TCR beta sequences from common variable immunodeficiency showed fewer deletions and N-nucleotide insertions. T cell subpopulation sequencing would be needed to explain CVID clonality.

Here immunoSEQ multiplex PCR was the method, and the copy in TCRdb shows in-frame clones only, minus some. The specimen gives 25,000 to 30,000 clones without singletons; the ten biggest hold 3% to 4.5%. A note on this clone: Its antigen is unidentified. The sequence runs out 3 residues before the end of the CDR3; the remainder is reconstructed from the germline J gene.

Germline values: CDR1 SGHRS, CDR2 YFSETQ. V trimming: 4 bases; J trimming: 0 bases; junction bases outside the gene matches: 8. The CDR3 runs to 17 residues. The V and J genes are TRBV5-1 and TRBJ2-7, with 12 bases lining up with TRBD2. The sequence came from a human donor with common variable immunodeficiency. The sample was peripheral blood mononuclear cells. The CDR3: CASSKGTSGHSSYEQYF. The covered CDR3 bases are TGCGCCAGCAGCAAAGGGACTAGCGGGCACAGCTCCTACGAG.